This TCR beta chain came from a study of identical twins. Whole-study findings and limits: When twins shared out-of-frame alpha sequences, those sequences had excess low generation probability.

MiXCR was run by TCRdb on the 5' RACE reads, yielding one entry per CDR3 protein. The top ten hold around 4.4% of the sample, which has under 800,000 distinct CDR3 sequences, 21% seen once. About this clonotype: Its antigen is not known.

The CDR3 is 15 amino acids. Trimming took off 6 bases at V and 5 bases at J, with 16 bases between the two ends. A further study also used this sample, focusing on T cells expressing NK-cell markers. As that report states: Over 5 donors had dominant NKG2C+ clonotypes that comprised about 1.0-7.5% of their CD8+ T cells.

Sample: PBMCs. The sequence derives from a woman aged 18-30 years in good health. The chain uses TRBV12-3 or TRBV12-4 and TRBJ2-2; D may be TRBD2 (5 bases). The CDR3, as DNA: TGTGCCAGCAGATCTCGGGGTCTAAGAACCGGGGAGCTGTTTTTT. It is translated as CASRSRGLRTGELFF.